The next 23 T cell receptor beta chains were all read from a single sample in a study of metastatic and nonmetastatic thyroid tumors. None of the patients had undergone any treatment ahead of thyroid surgery. With MiXCR, TCRdb called clones anew from the PCR reads. Of approximately 40,000 clones detected, less than 25% appear once; the ten largest clones hold 15%. Material: blood. These TCRs come from a female donor with papillary thyroid cancer or a benign thyroid nodule (not recorded which). Some clones in this sample may be carry-over from other donors' samples.

The gene calls are TRBV5-6 and TRBJ1-2; 7 nucleotides match TRBD1. The CDR3 is made up of 14 amino acids. The ends lost 4 bases at V and 2 bases at J; junction bases unmatched: 5. Per germline, CDR1 SGHDT and CDR2 YYEEEE. The CDR3 protein is CASSPPGQNYGYTF. In nucleotides, the CDR3 is TGTGCCAGCAGCCCCCCGGGACAGAACTATGGCTACACCTTC.

V usage is TRBV2 and J usage is TRBJ2-7, with TRBD2 matching over 8 bases. The trim removed 8 bases at V and 1 base at J, leaving 10 bases unmatched. This CDR3 is 15 amino acids long. Looked up from germline, CDR1 is SNHLY and CDR2 is FYNNEI. CDR3 DNA: TGTGCCAGCGCCGTATCGGGAGGGGGTTCCTACGAGCAGTACTTC. This sequence encodes CASAVSGGGSYEQYF.

This clone was seen at least ten times. J is TRBJ2-1 and V is TRBV18; 11 nucleotides agree with TRBD1. This CDR3 spans 17 amino acids. Germline lookup yields CDR1 KGHSH and CDR2 LQKENI. The J segment lost 5 bases and the V segment lost 5 bases, leaving 11 bases of the junction unmatched. In nucleotides, the CDR3 is TGTGCCAGCTCAACCAAGGACAGGGGGCTAAATGACAATGAGCAGTTCTTC. This codes for CASSTKDRGLNDNEQFF.

This clone has a handful of counts. The V and J genes are TRBV6-6 and TRBJ2-5; D is unresolved. The V end was cut by 2 bases, the J end by 5 bases, with 12 bases between. Germline V gives CDR1 MNHNY, CDR2 SVGAGI (reference sequence). The length of the CDR3 is 14 residues. As DNA, the CDR3 is TGTGCCAGCAGTTACCAAGTAGGAGTCGAGACCCAGTACTTC. Protein: CASSYQVGVETQYF.

This clone came up a few times. The chain links TRBV6-1 to TRBJ1-3; D gene unclear. The CDR3 is made up of 13 amino acids. V lost 7 bases and J 4 bases, leaving 11 bases between the germline ends. Germline V gene data show CDR1 as MNHNS and CDR2 as SASEGT. The CDR3: CASTSGTGNTIYF. The CDR3, as DNA: TGTGCCAGCACCTCCGGAACGGGAAACACCATATATTTT.

The V call is TRBV6-1, the J call TRBJ1-2; D is possibly TRBD1 (5 bases). Looked up from germline, CDR1 is MNHNS and CDR2 is SASEGT. The length of the CDR3 is 16 residues. The V end was cut by 2 bases, the J end by 1 base, with 14 bases between. CDR3 region: CASSELSGTVNYGYTF. The CDR3 nucleotides are TGTGCCAGCAGTGAATTATCCGGGACGGTTAACTATGGCTACACCTTC.

V and J are TRBV5-1 and TRBJ2-7; D uncertain. CDR1 and CDR2 from the germline V gene are SGHRS and YFSETQ. The germline V and J ends were trimmed by 2 bases and 6 bases, with 15 bases remaining between them. This CDR3 spans 14 amino acids. The DNA of the CDR3 is TGCGCCAGCAGCTTAGCTAGGACGGATAGCGAGCAGTACTTC. Residues: CASSLARTDSEQYF.

This clone has a count of ten or more. Other DNA sequences in this sample translate to the same CDR3. The rearrangement uses TRBV29-1 and TRBJ2-4, with 7 positions matching TRBD1. J gave up 0 bases and V 6 bases, and 8 bases lay outside the gene matches. CDR3 length: 15 amino acids. CDR1 is SQVTM, CDR2 ANQGSEA, per germline. The CDR3 DNA reads TGCAGCGTAGGGACCGACAGGGTAGCCAAAAACATTCAGTACTTC. Its protein is CSVGTDRVAKNIQYF.

This clone has only a few counts. The rearrangement joins TRBV5-1 to TRBJ2-3; the match to TRBD2 covers 7 bases. Germline V gene sequence: CDR1 SGHRS, CDR2 YFSETQ. V shed 4 bases and J 1 base; nucleotides not matched to a gene: 3. The CDR3 covers 14 residues. CDR3 sequence reads: CASSPTSGTDTQYF. The CDR3 DNA reads TGCGCCAGCAGCCCTACTAGCGGCACAGATACGCAGTATTTT.

This clone was seen ten or more times. The chain has TRBV12-3 or TRBV12-4 and TRBJ1-2, with D possibly being TRBD1 (5 bases). The length of the CDR3 is 14 residues. Trimming stripped 5 bases from V and 1 base from J, with 11 bases between. CDR3 nucleotide sequence: TGTGCCAGCAGTCCCCGACAGAGTAACTATGGCTACACCTTC. Translation gives CASSPRQSNYGYTF.

The V gene is TRBV20-1, the J gene TRBJ2-3; no clear D. The CDR3 is made up of 16 amino acids. Germline V CDR1 and CDR2: DFQATT, SNEGSKA (reference sequence). Trimming stripped 5 bases from V and 6 bases from J, with 24 bases between. The DNA of the CDR3 is TGCAGTGCTCTCGATACGACCGTCCGATCCAGGGATACGCAGTATTTT. Translation gives CSALDTTVRSRDTQYF.

This clone appeared many times. V usage is TRBV30 and J usage is TRBJ1-4; 7 positions match TRBD1. With 5 bases clipped from V and 4 bases from J, the junction kept 4 bases outside the gene matches. Germline V gene lookup returns CDR1 GTSNPN and CDR2 SVGIG (reference sequence). The CDR3 spans 13 residues. CDR3 in amino acids: CAWGGQLNEKLFF. The CDR3 DNA sequence: TGTGCCTGGGGGGGACAGCTTAATGAAAAACTGTTTTTT. The full variable domain, with the rest looked up from reference TRBV30 and TRBJ1-4, is SQTIHQWPATLVQPVGSPLSLECTVEGTSNPNLYWYRQAAGRGLQLLFYSVGIGQISSEVPQNLSASRPQDRQFILSSKKLLLSDSGFYLCAWGGQLNEKLFFGSGTQLSVL.

This chain joins TRBV11-2 and TRBJ1-3; D ambiguous. Trimming took off 5 bases at V and 5 bases at J, with 10 bases between the two ends. CDR3 length: 13 amino acids. CDR1 is SGHAT, CDR2 FQNNGV, per germline. The CDR3 sequence is CASSADFRNTIYF. CDR3 sequence (DNA): TGTGCCAGCAGCGCCGACTTCCGAAACACCATATATTTT.

This clone was seen a handful of times. This chain links TRBV7-9 with TRBJ2-4; D is undetermined. Germline V gives CDR1 SEHNR, CDR2 FQNEAQ (reference sequence). The CDR3 is made up of 15 amino acids. The V gene lost 2 bases and the J gene lost 0 bases, with 8 bases spanning the gap. Here the CDR3 DNA reads TGTGCCAGCAGCTTATCTCACGAAGCCAAAAACATTCAGTACTTC. Translating gives CASSLSHEAKNIQYF.

This clone counts as medium-sized. The genes are TRBV6-2 or TRBV6-3 and TRBJ2-3, with TRBD2 identical over 10 bases. The trim removed 6 bases at V and 1 base at J, leaving 7 bases unmatched. CDR3 length equals 16 residues. Germline V lookup: CDR1 MNHEY, CDR2 SVGEGT. The CDR3 loop is CASSDSSGSGTDTQYF. In DNA form, the CDR3 reads TGTGCCAGCAGCGACTCTAGCGGGAGCGGCACAGATACGCAGTATTTT.

This clone was detected many times. The genes are TRBV19 and TRBJ1-4; D is perhaps TRBD1 (5 bases). Trimming took off 5 bases at V and 8 bases at J, with 12 bases between the two ends. CDR3 length equals 13 residues. The germline gives CDR1 LNHDA, CDR2 SQIVND (reference sequence). The CDR3 DNA reads TGTGCCAGTAGTCGGCGGGACGGGGAAAAACTGTTTTTT. Its translation is CASSRRDGEKLFF.

This clone was seen ten or more times. The chain has TRBV5-1 and TRBJ2-7; 7 bases align to TRBD2. CDR1 and CDR2 (germline): SGHRS, YFSETQ. The CDR3 contains 15 residues. The junction had 4 bases not matched to a gene; V was cut back by 1 base and J by 0 bases. CDR3 residues: CASSLIAGSSYEQYF. CDR3 in DNA: TGCGCCAGCAGCTTGATAGCGGGTTCCTCCTACGAGCAGTACTTC.

By share, this clone counts as medium-sized. This sequence joins TRBV6-1 and TRBJ1-3; D is uncertain. V was trimmed by 10 bases and J by 4 bases, leaving 5 bases between them. This CDR3 is built from 10 residues. The germline gives CDR1 MNHNS, CDR2 SASEGT. This CDR3 reads CATGGNTIYF. In DNA form, the CDR3 reads TGTGCCACGGGGGGAAACACCATATATTTT.

About this clone: A junction end diverges from the germline sequence, so it may reflect a read error. This chain links TRBV7-3 with TRBJ2-3; D is perhaps TRBD2 (6 bases). The germline V gene encodes CDR1 SGHTA and CDR2 FQGTGA. This CDR3 comprises 15 residues. The CDR3 DNA sequence: TGTGCCAGCAGCCCCCTCGGGGGAGGCACATATACGCATTATTTT. It is translated as CASSPLGGGTYTHYF.

Many counts were recorded for this clone. With a much larger clone just one base away, this may be a read error. The rearrangement uses TRBV15 and TRBJ2-6; maybe TRBD2 (6 bases). This CDR3 has 16 residues. Germline CDR1 reads LNHNV; CDR2 reads YYDKDF (reference sequence). CDR3 nucleotides: TGTGCCGCCAGCAGAGTCGGGGGATCTGGGGCCAACGTCCTGACTTTC. Its protein is CAASRVGGSGANVLTF.

Worth noting for this clone: One base away lies a much larger clone, so this may be a sequencing read error. This specimen includes other DNA sequences encoding the same CDR3. The J gene is TRBJ1-2, the V gene TRBV27, with no clear D. Germline V CDR1 and CDR2: MNHEY, SMNVEV (reference sequence). This CDR3 is 14 amino acids long. V lost 6 bases and J 7 bases, leaving 18 bases between the germline ends. CDR3 in amino acids: CASRPTEAGGGYTF. CDR3 bases: TGTGCCAGCAGACCGACGGAGGCAGGTGGTGGCTACACCTTC.

This clone showed up many times. The same CDR3 can be traced to other DNA sequences in this sample. CDR3 DNA: TGTGCCAGCAGCTTGGGTCTAGAATTCTACGCCGGGGAGCTGTTTTTT. It yields the protein CASSLGLEFYAGELFF. The chain is built from TRBV5-6 and TRBJ2-2, with D uncertain. V lost 0 bases, J lost 6 bases, and 15 bases lay in between. The CDR3 runs 16 residues. CDR1 and CDR2 (germline): SGHDT, YYEEEE.

V gene TRBV20-1 combines with J gene TRBJ2-5; D possibly corresponds to TRBD2 (5 bases). In germline, CDR1 is DFQATT, CDR2 SNEGSKA (reference sequence). The CDR3 consists of 12 residues. Deletions cut 5 bases from V and 5 bases from J, with 12 bases between. The CDR3 region is CSAGIPGETQYF. The DNA for the CDR3 is TGCAGTGCTGGTATCCCGGGGGAGACCCAGTACTTC.